The 20 T cell receptor beta chains presented below share a single source sample, sequenced in a study of T cells in narcolepsy. Assay: immunoSEQ multiplex PCR; the TCRdb copy retains only in-frame clones and omits some. The table records some 25,000 clones, 70% to 90% of them present only once. The material sequenced was memory (CD45RA-) CD4+ T cells from blood. Receptors were obtained from a human donor in good health.

This clone was observed a handful of times. The rearrangement joins TRBV30 to TRBJ2-7; D remains ambiguous. There are 14 residues in the CDR3. Trimming shortened V by 0 bases and J by 2 bases, and 11 bases separated the two germline ends. CDR1 is GTSNPN and CDR2 is SVGIG in the germline V gene (reference sequence). The CDR3 region has the DNA TGTGCCTGGAGTGTACCCCCGACCACCTACGAGCAGTACTTC. Translating gives CAWSVPPTTYEQYF.

The genes are TRBV28 and TRBJ2-7, with 8 positions matching TRBD2. CDR1 is MDHEN and CDR2 is SYDVKM in the germline V gene. The CDR3 runs 14 residues. Germline trimming cut 7 bases from V and 2 bases from J; bases unmatched to any gene: 7. This CDR3 reads CASTPAGATYEQYF. The CDR3 nucleotides read TGTGCCAGCACGCCAGCGGGAGCAACCTACGAGCAGTACTTC. The full variable domain, rest sourced from reference TRBV28 and TRBJ2-7, is DVKVTQSSRYLVKRTGEKVFLECVQDMDHENMFWYRQDPGLGLRLIYFSYDVKMKEKGDIPEGYSVSREKKERFSLILESASTNQTSMYLCASTPAGATYEQYFGPGTRLTVT.

V and J are TRBV15 and TRBJ1-2; D is unclear. Germline V gene sequence: CDR1 LNHNV, CDR2 YYDKDF (reference sequence). The CDR3 covers 15 residues. The V end was cut by 4 bases, the J end by 3 bases, with 15 bases between. CDR3 residues: CATSTKMGRDYGYTF. Here the CDR3 DNA reads TGTGCCACCAGCACAAAGATGGGAAGGGACTATGGCTACACCTTC.

This chain joins TRBV29-1 and TRBJ2-7, with D unresolved. This CDR3 is built from 13 residues. V was trimmed by 4 bases and J by 7 bases, leaving 17 bases between them. Germline-derived CDR1 and CDR2 are SQVTM and ANQGSEA. The CDR3 bases are TGCAGCGTTGGTCACACGGCTAGGGAAGAGCAGTACTTC. It translates to CSVGHTAREEQYF.

The gene calls are TRBV5-5 and TRBJ1-2; no clear D gene. V was clipped by 1 base and J by 5 bases, with 9 bases between them. The CDR3 length is 13 residues. CDR1 is SGHKS and CDR2 is YYEKEE in the germline V gene (reference sequence). CDR3 sequence (DNA): TGTGCCAGCAGCTTGAACGGGGATTATGGCTACACCTTC. Its protein product is CASSLNGDYGYTF.

This chain joins TRBV2 and TRBJ2-7; 7 bases are a match to TRBD1. The V gene's germline CDR1 is SNHLY and CDR2 FYNNEI. The CDR3 length is 13 residues. V lost 5 bases and J lost 11; bases outside the gene matches: 12. CDR3 sequence: CASSYSPQGSEYF. The CDR3 DNA follows: TGTGCCAGCAGTTACTCTCCACAGGGGTCAGAGTACTTC.

The table lists this clone with a count of one. This CDR3 reads CASSDRGGSTDTQYF. CDR3 DNA sequence: TGTGCCAGCAGTGATCGAGGGGGTAGCACAGATACGCAGTATTTT. The chain couples TRBV6-1 to TRBJ2-3; a weak D match, TRBD1 (6 bases). This CDR3 spans 15 amino acids. Trimming left V 3 bases short and J 0 bases short, with 10 bases between. Germline loops: CDR1 MNHNS, CDR2 SASEGT.

This clone was detected a few times. The chain joins TRBV2 to TRBJ2-2, with D possibly being TRBD2 (6 bases). This CDR3 is built from 15 residues. Germline CDR1 and CDR2: SNHLY and FYNNEI. Trimming stripped 6 bases from V and 4 bases from J, with 15 bases between. Written as DNA, the CDR3 is TGTGCCAGCAGCCTACAGGTGGGGGGCACCGGGGAGCTGTTTTTT. This translates into CASSLQVGGTGELFF.

The chain is built from TRBV10-3 and TRBJ1-2; 10 nucleotides match TRBD1. The CDR3 is made up of 18 amino acids. V shed 3 bases, J shed 3 bases, and the junction held 13 bases outside the gene matches. Germline V gene sequence: CDR1 ENHRY, CDR2 SYGVKD. The CDR3 nucleotides are TGTGCCATCAGTGACCCACACGAAATGACAGGGGGCTACTATGGCTACACCTTC. Its protein is CAISDPHEMTGGYYGYTF.

V and J are TRBV5-6 and TRBJ2-5, with 13 bases matching TRBD2. Germline assignment: CDR1 SGHDT and CDR2 YYEEEE. The ends lost 4 bases at V and 5 bases at J; junction bases unmatched: 8. The CDR3 runs to 16 residues. CDR3 coding DNA: TGTGCCAGCAGCCCTGGACTAGCGGGAGTTTACGAGACCCAGTACTTC. Translation gives CASSPGLAGVYETQYF.

The genes are TRBV28 and TRBJ2-5; D gene ambiguous. The germline V and J ends were trimmed by 5 bases and 1 base, with 14 bases remaining between them. CDR1 MDHEN and CDR2 SYDVKM come from the germline V gene. This CDR3 has 15 residues. The CDR3 coding sequence is TGTGCCAGCAGTCTATCATACCCCGGCCAAGAGACCCAGTACTTC. It translates to CASSLSYPGQETQYF.

This chain's CDR3 is CASKQNGETGELFF. The DNA for the CDR3 is TGTGCCAGCAAACAGAACGGAGAAACCGGGGAGCTGTTTTTT. The chain links TRBV6-1 to TRBJ2-2; no clear D gene. With 7 bases removed from V and 5 bases from J, the gap between germline ends came to 14 bases. This CDR3 is 14 amino acids long. From germline, CDR1 is MNHNS and CDR2 SASEGT.

The chain joins TRBV11-2 to TRBJ2-6; 7 bases line up with TRBD2. The V segment lost 3 bases and the J segment 3 bases; nucleotides outside the gene matches: 2. The CDR3 is made up of 15 amino acids. The germline V gene has CDR1 SGHAT and CDR2 FQNNGV. The CDR3 region has the DNA TGTGCCAGCAGCTTGGGAGGGCGTGGGGCCAACGTCCTGACTTTC. Protein sequence: CASSLGGRGANVLTF. Full variable domain (remainder filled in from reference TRBV11-2 and TRBJ2-6): EAGVAQSPRYKIIEKRQSVAFWCNPISGHATLYWYQQILGQGPKLLIQFQNNGVVDDSQLPKDRFSAERLKGVDSTLKIQPAKLEDSAVYLCASSLGGRGANVLTFGAGSRLTVL.

This clone was seen once. The chain combines TRBV6-1 with TRBJ2-7; 8 nucleotides agree with TRBD1. Looked up from germline, CDR1 is MNHNS and CDR2 is SASEGT. CDR3 length: 15 residues. Unmatched junction bases numbered 13, after V lost 6 bases and J lost 6 bases. The CDR3 here is CASRNRQGISGEQYF. Here the CDR3 DNA reads TGTGCCAGCAGGAACCGACAGGGGATCTCGGGCGAGCAGTACTTC.

V usage is TRBV29-1 and J usage is TRBJ2-1; 10 positions match TRBD2. CDR3 length: 13 residues. With 4 bases clipped from V and 8 bases from J, the junction kept 5 bases outside the gene matches. Per the germline V gene, CDR1 is SQVTM and CDR2 is ANQGSEA. CDR3 DNA sequence: TGCAGCGTTGCGAGCGGGAGGGCCGATGAGCAGTTCTTC. Amino acids: CSVASGRADEQFF.

In its sample, this clone was seen once. The rearrangement links TRBV15 to TRBJ1-5; D is unresolved. The CDR3 has 13 amino acids. V dropped 1 base and J dropped 7 bases, with 8 bases sitting between them. Germline V lookup: CDR1 LNHNV, CDR2 YYDKDF (reference sequence). CDR3 loop: CATSRGGSQPQHF. The CDR3 nucleotides are TGTGCCACCAGCAGAGGTGGATCCCAGCCCCAGCATTTT. Full variable domain (missing parts from reference TRBV15 and TRBJ1-5): DAMVIQNPRYQVTQFGKPVTLSCSQTLNHNVMYWYQQKSSQAPKLLFHYYDKDFNNEADTPDNFQSRRPNTSFCFLDIRSPGLGDTAMYLCATSRGGSQPQHFGDGTRLSIL.

As for this clone: At one end the junction does not follow the germline gene, possibly because of a read error. The chain recombines TRBV19 with TRBJ2-1, with TRBD1 matching 8 bases. CDR3 size: 14 residues. The germline gives CDR1 LNHDA, CDR2 SQIVND (reference sequence). The CDR3 protein is CASSILGQVNAQFF. CDR3 bases: TGTGCCAGTAGTATATTGGGACAGGTCAATGCGCAGTTCTTC.

The chain combines TRBV10-2 with TRBJ1-4; TRBD1 might be the D (6 bases). Germline V gives CDR1 WSHSY, CDR2 SAAADI. The CDR3 is made up of 14 amino acids. V was cut by 6 bases and J by 2 bases, with 10 bases left in between. The CDR3 DNA follows: TGCGCCAGCAGATTACAGGGCACTAATGAAAAACTGTTTTTT. Amino acid sequence: CASRLQGTNEKLFF.

This clone was seen more than once but under ten times. The V and J genes are TRBV10-3 and TRBJ1-5; TRBD1 aligns across 11 bases. CDR3 length: 17 amino acids. Germline V gene data show CDR1 as ENHRY and CDR2 as SYGVKD. V lost 0 bases to trimming and J lost 2 bases; unmatched junction nucleotides: 3. The CDR3 DNA reads TGTGCCATCAGTGAGTCGGGGACAGGGGGACGCAATCAGCCCCAGCATTTT. Its protein product is CAISESGTGGRNQPQHF.

The rearrangement links TRBV28 to TRBJ1-5; possible D gene TRBD1, 5 bases. There are 16 residues in the CDR3. Trimming pared 2 bases from V and 6 bases from J, leaving 17 bases between. In germline, CDR1 is MDHEN, CDR2 SYDVKM. The CDR3 loop is CASSLIVYGAGQPQHF. The CDR3 DNA reads TGTGCCAGCAGTTTAATAGTCTACGGGGCCGGTCAGCCCCAGCATTTT.